The following is a TCR beta chain sequence with its context. The germline V gene encodes CDR1 MNHEY and CDR2 SVGEGT. Losses at the gene ends were 4 bases for V and 5 bases for J; bases not matched to a gene: 6. The CDR3 is made up of 15 amino acids. Clones were sequenced by immunoSEQ multiplex PCR, and TCRdb holds only the in-frame ones, with some missing. The sample records a few hundred thousand clones, about 79% being singletons. The record originates from a study of blood T cell repertoires in COVID-19. At the level of the study: Specimens from acute and convalescent COVID-19 originated in the United States, Italy and Spain. The cDNA or gDNA used as material had been derived from T cells, B-cell-depleted T cells, or PBMCs.

All enrollees were about 18 to 100 years old and from about two dozen US areas. Grouping used clinical history reported by participants in a survey and questionnaire. Sample: PBMCs or T cells enriched from blood (not recorded which). The rearrangement joins TRBV6-2 or TRBV6-3 to TRBJ2-2; 8 bases fit TRBD1. This sequence originates from a middle-aged woman with acute COVID-19. In nucleotides, the CDR3 is TGTGCCAGCAGTTCCGGGACAGGTCGAACCGGGGAGCTGTTTTTT. Residues: CASSSGTGRTGELFF.